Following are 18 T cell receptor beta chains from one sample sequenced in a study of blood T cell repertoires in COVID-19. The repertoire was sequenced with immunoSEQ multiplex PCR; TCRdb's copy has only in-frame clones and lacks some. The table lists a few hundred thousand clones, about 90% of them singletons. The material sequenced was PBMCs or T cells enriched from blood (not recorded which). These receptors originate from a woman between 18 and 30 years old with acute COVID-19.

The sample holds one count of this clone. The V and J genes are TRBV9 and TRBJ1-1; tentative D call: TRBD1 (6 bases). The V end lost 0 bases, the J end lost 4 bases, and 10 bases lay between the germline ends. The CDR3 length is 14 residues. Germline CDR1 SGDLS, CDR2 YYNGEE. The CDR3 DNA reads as TGTGCCAGCAGCGTAGGAACAGGGTCCACTGAAGCTTTCTTT. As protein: CASSVGTGSTEAFF. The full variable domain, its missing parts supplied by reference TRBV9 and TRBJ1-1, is DSGVTQTPKHLITATGQRVTLRCSPRSGDLSVYWYQQSLDQGLQFLIQYYNGEERAKGNILERFSAQQFPDLHSELNLSSLELGDSALYFCASSVGTGSTEAFFGQGTRLTVV.

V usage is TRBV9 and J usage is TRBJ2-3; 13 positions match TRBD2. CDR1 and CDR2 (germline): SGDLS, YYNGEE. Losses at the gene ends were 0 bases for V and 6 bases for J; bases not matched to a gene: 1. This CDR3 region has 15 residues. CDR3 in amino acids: CASSVVTSGRDTQYF. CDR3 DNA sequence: TGTGCCAGCAGCGTAGTGACTAGCGGGAGGGATACGCAGTATTTT.

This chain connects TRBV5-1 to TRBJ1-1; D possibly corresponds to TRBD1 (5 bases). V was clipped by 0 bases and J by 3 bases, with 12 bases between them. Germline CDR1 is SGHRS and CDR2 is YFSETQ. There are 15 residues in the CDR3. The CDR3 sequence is CASSLANRGDTEAFF. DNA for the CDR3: TGCGCCAGCAGCTTGGCCAACCGGGGGGACACTGAAGCTTTCTTT.

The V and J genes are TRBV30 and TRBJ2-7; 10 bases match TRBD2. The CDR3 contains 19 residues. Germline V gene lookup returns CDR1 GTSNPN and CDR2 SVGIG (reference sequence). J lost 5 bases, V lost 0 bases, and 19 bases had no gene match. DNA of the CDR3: TGTGCCTGGAGTGTTATCCCCGCTAGCGGGAGTCCCCATGGGGACGAGCAGTACTTC. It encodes CAWSVIPASGSPHGDEQYF.

CDR3 region: CASSSPQQPQHF. The DNA for the CDR3 is TGTGCCAGCAGCTCCCCCCAGCAGCCCCAGCATTTT. The rearrangement joins TRBV7-2 to TRBJ1-5; D gene unclear. Germline values: CDR1 SGHTA, CDR2 FQGNSA. The V end was cut by 4 bases, the J end by 7 bases, with 8 bases between. The CDR3 has 12 residues.

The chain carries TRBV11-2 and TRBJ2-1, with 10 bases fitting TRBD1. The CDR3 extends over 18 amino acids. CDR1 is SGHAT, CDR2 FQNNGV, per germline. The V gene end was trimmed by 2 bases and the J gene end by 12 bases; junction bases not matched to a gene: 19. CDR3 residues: CASSLKTGGEVVIIGQFF. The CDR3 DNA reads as TGTGCCAGCAGCTTAAAGACAGGGGGCGAGGTCGTTATCATAGGGCAGTTCTTC. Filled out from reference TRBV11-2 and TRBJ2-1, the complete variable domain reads EAGVAQSPRYKIIEKRQSVAFWCNPISGHATLYWYQQILGQGPKLLIQFQNNGVVDDSQLPKDRFSAERLKGVDSTLKIQPAKLEDSAVYLCASSLKTGGEVVIIGQFFGPGTRLTVL.

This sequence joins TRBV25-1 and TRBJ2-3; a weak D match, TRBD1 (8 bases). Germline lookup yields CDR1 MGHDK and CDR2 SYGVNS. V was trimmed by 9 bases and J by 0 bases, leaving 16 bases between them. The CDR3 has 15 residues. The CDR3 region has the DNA TGTGCCAGAGAACAGGGGGGGGTAAGCACAGATACGCAGTATTTT. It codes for CAREQGGVSTDTQYF.

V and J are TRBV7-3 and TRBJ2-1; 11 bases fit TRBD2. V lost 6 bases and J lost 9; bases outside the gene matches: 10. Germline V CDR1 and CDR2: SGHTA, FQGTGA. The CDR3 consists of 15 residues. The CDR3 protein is CASRLLAGEASEQFF. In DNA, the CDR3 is TGTGCCAGCAGATTACTAGCGGGAGAGGCAAGTGAGCAGTTCTTC.

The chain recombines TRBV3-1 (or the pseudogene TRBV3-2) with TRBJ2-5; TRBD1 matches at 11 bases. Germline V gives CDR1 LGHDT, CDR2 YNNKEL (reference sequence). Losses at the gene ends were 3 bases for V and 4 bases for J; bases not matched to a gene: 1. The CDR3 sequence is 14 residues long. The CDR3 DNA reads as TGTGCCAGCAGCCAGGACAGGGGGCGAGAGACCCAGTACTTC. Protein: CASSQDRGRETQYF.

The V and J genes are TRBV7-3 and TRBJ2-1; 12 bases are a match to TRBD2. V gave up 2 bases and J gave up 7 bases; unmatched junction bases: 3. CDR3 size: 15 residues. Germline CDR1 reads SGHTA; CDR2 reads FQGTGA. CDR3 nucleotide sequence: TGTGCCAGCAGCTTAGGACTAGCGGGATTTAATGAGCAGTTCTTC. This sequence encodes CASSLGLAGFNEQFF.

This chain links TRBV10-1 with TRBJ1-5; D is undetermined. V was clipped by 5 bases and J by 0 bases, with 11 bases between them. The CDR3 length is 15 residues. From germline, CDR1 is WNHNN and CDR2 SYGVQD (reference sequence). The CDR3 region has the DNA TGCGCCAGCAGTCGAGACGGGAGTAGCAATCAGCCCCAGCATTTT. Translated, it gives CASSRDGSSNQPQHF.

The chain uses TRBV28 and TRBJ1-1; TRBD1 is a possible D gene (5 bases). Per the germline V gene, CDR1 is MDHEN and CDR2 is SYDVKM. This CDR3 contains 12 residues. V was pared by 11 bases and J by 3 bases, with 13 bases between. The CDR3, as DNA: TGTGCCCTCGGAGGGGCGGACACTGAAGCTTTCTTT. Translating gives CALGGADTEAFF.

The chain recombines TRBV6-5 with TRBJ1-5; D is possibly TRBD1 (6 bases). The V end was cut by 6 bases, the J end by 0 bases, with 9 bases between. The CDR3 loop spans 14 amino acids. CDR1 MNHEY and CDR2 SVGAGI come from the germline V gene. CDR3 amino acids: CASRNRVSNQPQHF. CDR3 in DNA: TGTGCCAGCAGGAACAGGGTTAGCAATCAGCCCCAGCATTTT.

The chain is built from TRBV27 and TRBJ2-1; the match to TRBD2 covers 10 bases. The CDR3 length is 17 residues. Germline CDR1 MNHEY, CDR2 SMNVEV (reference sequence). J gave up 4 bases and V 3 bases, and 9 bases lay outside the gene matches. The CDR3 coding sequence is TGTGCCAGCAGTTTGGGGAGCGGGAGGGCCCGGTACAATGAGCAGTTCTTC. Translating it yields CASSLGSGRARYNEQFF.

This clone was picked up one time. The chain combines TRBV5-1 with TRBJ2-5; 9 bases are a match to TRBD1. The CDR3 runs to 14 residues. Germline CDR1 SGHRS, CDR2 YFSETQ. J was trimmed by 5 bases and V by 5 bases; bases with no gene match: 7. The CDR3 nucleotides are TGCGCCAGCAGTCACAGGGGGCAAGGGGAGACCCAGTACTTC. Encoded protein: CASSHRGQGETQYF.

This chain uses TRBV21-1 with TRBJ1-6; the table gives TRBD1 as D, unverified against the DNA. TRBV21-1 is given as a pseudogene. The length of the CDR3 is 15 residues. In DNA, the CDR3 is TGTGCCAGCAGCAAAGGGGGCAGGGTTAATTCACCCCTCCACTTT. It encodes CASSKGGRVNSPLHF.

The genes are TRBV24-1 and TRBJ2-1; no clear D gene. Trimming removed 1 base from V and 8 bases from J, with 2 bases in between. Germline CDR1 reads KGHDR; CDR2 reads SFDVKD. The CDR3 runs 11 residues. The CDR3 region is CATSDFYEQFF. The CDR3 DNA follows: TGTGCCACCAGTGATTTCTATGAGCAGTTCTTC.

CDR3 region: CASSELSRRGQGREKLFF. The DNA of the CDR3 is TGCGCCAGCAGTGAGTTGTCGCGGAGAGGACAGGGTCGCGAAAAACTGTTTTTT. The chain is built from TRBV10-1 and TRBJ1-4; 8 bases map to TRBD1. The germline V gene has CDR1 WNHNN and CDR2 SYGVQD (reference sequence). The CDR3 is made up of 18 amino acids. The J segment lost 8 bases and the V segment lost 1 base, leaving 15 bases of the junction unmatched.